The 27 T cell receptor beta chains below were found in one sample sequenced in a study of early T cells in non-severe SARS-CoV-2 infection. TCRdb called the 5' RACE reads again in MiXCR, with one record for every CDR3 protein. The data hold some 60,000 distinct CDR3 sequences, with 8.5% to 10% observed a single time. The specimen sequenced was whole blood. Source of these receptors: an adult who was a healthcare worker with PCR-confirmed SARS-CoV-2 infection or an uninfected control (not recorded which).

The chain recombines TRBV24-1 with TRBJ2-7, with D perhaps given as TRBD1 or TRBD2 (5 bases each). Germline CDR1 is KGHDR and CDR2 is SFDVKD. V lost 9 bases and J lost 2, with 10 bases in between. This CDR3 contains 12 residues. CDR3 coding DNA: TGTGCCACCCGGGACCGCGCCTACGAGCAGTACTTC. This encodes CATRDRAYEQYF.

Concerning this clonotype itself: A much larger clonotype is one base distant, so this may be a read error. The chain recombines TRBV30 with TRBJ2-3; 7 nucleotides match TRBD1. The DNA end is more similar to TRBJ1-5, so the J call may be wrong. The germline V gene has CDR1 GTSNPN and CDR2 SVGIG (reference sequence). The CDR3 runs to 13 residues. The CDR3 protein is CAWSRDSTDTQHF. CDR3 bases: TGTGCCTGGAGCCGGGACAGCACAGATACGCAGCATTTT.

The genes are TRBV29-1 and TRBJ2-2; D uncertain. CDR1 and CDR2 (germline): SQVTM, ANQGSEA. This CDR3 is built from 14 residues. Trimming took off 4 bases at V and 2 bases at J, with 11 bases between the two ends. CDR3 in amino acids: CSVVGRANTGELFF. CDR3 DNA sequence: TGCAGCGTTGTTGGTAGAGCTAACACCGGGGAGCTGTTTTTT.

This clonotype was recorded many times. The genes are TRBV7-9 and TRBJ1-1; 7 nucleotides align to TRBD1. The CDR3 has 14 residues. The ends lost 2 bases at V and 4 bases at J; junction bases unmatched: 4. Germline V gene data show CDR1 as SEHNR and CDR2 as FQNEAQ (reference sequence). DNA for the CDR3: TGTGCCAGCAGCTTAACCGACAGGGTCACTGAAGCTTTCTTT. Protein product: CASSLTDRVTEAFF.

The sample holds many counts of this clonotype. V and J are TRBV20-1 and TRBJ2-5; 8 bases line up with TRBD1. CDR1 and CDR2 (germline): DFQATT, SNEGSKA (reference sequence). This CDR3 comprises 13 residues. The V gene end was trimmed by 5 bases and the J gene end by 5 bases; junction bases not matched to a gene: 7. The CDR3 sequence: CSAGGQGGETQYF. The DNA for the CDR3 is TGCAGTGCTGGAGGACAGGGCGGGGAGACCCAGTACTTC.

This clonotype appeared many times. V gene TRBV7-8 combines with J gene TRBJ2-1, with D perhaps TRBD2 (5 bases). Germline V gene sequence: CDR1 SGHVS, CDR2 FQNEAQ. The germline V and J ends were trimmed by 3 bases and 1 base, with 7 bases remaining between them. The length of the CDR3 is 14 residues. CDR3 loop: CASSFGGSYNEQFF. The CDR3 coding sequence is TGTGCCAGCAGCTTTGGCGGGTCCTACAATGAGCAGTTCTTC.

The CDR3 DNA is TGCGCCAGCAGCCAAGAGTACCTAGCGGGTTGGGATACGCAGTATTTT. Encoded protein: CASSQEYLAGWDTQYF. The chain joins TRBV4-3 to TRBJ2-3; 8 bases match TRBD2. There are 16 residues in the CDR3. The germline V gene has CDR1 LGHNA and CDR2 YSLEER. The trim removed 0 bases at V and 6 bases at J, leaving 8 bases unmatched.

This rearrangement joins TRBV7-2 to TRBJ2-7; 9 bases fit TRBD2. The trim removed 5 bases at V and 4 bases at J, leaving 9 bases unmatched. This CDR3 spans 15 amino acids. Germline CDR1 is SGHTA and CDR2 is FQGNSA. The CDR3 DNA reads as TGTGCCAGCAGCCCAAGTAGCGGGAGAAATTACGAGCAGTACTTC. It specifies CASSPSSGRNYEQYF.

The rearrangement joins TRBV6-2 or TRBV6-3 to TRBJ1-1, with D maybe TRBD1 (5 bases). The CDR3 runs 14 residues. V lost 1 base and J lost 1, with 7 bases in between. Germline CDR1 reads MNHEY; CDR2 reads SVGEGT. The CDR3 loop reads CASSYWQGNTEAFF. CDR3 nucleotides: TGTGCCAGCAGTTACTGGCAGGGGAACACTGAAGCTTTCTTT.

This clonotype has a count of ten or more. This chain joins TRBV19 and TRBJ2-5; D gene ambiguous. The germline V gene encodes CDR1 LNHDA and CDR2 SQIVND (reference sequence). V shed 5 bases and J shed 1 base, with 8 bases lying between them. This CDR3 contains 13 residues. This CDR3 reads CASSVDLQETQYF. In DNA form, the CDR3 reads TGTGCCAGTAGTGTCGACCTCCAAGAGACCCAGTACTTC. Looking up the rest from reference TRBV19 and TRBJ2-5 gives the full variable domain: DGGITQSPKYLFRKEGQNVTLSCEQNLNHDAMYWYRQDPGQGLRLIYYSQIVNDFQKGDIAEGYSVSREKKESFPLTVTSAQKNPTAFYLCASSVDLQETQYFGPGTRLLVL.

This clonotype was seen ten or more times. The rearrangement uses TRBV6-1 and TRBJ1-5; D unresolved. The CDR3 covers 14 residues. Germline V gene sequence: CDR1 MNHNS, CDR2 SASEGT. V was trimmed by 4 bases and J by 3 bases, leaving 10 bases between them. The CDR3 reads CASSGRADNQPQHF. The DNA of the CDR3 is TGTGCCAGCAGTGGAAGGGCAGACAATCAGCCCCAGCATTTT.

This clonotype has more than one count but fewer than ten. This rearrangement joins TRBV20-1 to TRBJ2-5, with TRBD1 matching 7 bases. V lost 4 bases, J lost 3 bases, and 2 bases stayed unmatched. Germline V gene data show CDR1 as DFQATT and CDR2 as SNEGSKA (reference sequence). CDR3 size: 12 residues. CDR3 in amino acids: CSATDREETQYF. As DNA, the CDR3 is TGCAGTGCTACAGACAGGGAAGAGACCCAGTACTTC.

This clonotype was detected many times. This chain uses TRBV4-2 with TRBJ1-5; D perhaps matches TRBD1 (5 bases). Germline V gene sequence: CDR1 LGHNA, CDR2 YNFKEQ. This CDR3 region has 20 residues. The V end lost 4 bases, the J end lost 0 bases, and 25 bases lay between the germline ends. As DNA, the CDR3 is TGTGCCAGCAGCCGATCCACCGCCGGGACCGAGGAGGGTAGCAATCAGCCCCAGCATTTT. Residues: CASSRSTAGTEEGSNQPQHF.

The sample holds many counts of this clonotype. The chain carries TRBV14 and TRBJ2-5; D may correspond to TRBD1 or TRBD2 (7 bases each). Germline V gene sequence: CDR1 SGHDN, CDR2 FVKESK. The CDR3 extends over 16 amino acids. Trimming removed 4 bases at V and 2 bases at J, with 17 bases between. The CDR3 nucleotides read TGTGCCAGCAGCCCGTTCCGACAGGGAGGGCAAGAGACCCAGTACTTC. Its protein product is CASSPFRQGGQETQYF.

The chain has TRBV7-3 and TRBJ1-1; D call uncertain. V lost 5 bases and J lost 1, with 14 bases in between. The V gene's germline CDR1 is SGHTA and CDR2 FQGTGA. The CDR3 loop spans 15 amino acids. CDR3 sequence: CASSMRTGPNTEAFF. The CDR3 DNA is TGTGCCAGCAGCATGAGGACTGGGCCGAACACTGAAGCTTTCTTT.

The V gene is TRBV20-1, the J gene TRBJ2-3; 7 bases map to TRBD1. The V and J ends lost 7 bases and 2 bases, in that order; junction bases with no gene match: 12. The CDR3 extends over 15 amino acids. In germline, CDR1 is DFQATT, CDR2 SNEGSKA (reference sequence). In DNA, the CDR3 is TGCAGTGTTAAGCTGACAGGGATGAACACAGATACGCAGTATTTT. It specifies CSVKLTGMNTDTQYF.

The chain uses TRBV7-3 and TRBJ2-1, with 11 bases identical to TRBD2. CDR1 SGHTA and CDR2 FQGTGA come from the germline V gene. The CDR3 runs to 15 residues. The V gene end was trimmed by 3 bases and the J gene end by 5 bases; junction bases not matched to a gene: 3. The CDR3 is CASSLGLAANNEQFF. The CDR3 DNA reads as TGTGCCAGCAGCTTGGGACTAGCGGCTAACAATGAGCAGTTCTTC.

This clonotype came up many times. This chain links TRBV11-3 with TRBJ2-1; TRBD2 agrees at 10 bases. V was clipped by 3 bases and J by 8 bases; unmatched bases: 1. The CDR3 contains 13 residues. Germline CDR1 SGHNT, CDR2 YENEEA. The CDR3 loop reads CASSFLAGDEQFF. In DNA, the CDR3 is TGTGCCAGCAGCTTTCTAGCGGGAGATGAGCAGTTCTTC.

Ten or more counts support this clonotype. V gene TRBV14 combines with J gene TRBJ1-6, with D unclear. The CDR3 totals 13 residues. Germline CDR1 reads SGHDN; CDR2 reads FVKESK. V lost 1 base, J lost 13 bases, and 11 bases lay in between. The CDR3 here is CASSQVSEFPLHF. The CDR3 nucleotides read TGTGCCAGCAGCCAAGTGTCGGAGTTCCCCCTCCACTTT. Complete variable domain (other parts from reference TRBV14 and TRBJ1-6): EAGVTQFPSHSVIEKGQTVTLRCDPISGHDNLYWYRRVMGKEIKFLLHFVKESKQDESGMPNNRFLAERTGGTYSTLKVQPAELEDSGVYFCASSQVSEFPLHFGNGTRLTVT.

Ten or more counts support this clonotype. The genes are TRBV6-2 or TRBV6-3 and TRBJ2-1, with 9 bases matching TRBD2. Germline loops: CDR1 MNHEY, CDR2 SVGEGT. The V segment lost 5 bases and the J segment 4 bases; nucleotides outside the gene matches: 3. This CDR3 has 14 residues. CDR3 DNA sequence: TGTGCCAGCAGTCCTAGCGGGGAATACAATGAGCAGTTCTTC. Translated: CASSPSGEYNEQFF.

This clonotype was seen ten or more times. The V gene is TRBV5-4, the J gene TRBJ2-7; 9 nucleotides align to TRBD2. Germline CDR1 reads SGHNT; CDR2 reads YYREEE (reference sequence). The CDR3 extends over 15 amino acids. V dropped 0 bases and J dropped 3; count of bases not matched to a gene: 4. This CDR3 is CASSLGASGNYEQYF. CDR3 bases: TGTGCCAGCAGCTTGGGGGCTAGCGGGAACTACGAGCAGTACTTC.

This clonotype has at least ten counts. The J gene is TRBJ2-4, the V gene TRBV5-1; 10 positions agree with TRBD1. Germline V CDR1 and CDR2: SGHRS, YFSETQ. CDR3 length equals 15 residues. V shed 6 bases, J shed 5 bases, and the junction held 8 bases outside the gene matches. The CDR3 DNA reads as TGCGCCAGCACCTGGACAGGGGGGCCGCAAAACATTCAGTACTTC. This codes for CASTWTGGPQNIQYF.

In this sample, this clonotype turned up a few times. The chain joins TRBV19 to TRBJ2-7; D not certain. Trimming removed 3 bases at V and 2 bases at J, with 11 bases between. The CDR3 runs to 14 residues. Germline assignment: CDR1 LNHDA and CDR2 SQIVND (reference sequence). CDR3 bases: TGTGCCAGTAGTATGGAGACTGCAACCTACGAGCAGTACTTC. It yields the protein CASSMETATYEQYF.

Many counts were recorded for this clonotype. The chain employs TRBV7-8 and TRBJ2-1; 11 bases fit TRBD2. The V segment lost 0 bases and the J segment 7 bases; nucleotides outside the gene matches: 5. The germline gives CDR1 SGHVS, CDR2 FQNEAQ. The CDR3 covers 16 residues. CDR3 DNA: TGTGCCAGCAGCTTAGCCGGGACTAGCGGTTTTAATGAGCAGTTCTTC. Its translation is CASSLAGTSGFNEQFF.

In DNA, the CDR3 is TGCAGCGTTGCCCCAGGCTGGTACCAAGAGACCCAGTACTTC. Translation gives CSVAPGWYQETQYF. The gene calls are TRBV29-1 and TRBJ2-5; the D is unclear. V was shortened by 4 bases and J by 0 bases, with 12 bases between the two germline ends. CDR3 length: 14 amino acids. Per germline, CDR1 SQVTM and CDR2 ANQGSEA.

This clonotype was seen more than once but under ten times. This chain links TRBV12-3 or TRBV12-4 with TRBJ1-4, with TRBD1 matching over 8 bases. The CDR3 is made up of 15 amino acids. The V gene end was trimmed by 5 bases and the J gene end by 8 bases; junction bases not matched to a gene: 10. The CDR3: CASSRGTGPGEKLFF. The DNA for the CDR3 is TGTGCCAGCAGTCGGGGGACAGGACCGGGGGAAAAACTGTTTTTT.

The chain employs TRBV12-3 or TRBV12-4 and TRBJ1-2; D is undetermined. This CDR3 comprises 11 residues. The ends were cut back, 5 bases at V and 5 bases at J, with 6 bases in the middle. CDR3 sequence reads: CASSLTYGYTF. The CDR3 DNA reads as TGTGCCAGCAGTCTGACATATGGCTACACCTTC.